A selection of T cell receptor beta chains follows, all from one sample in a study of control samples from healthy donors and cancer patients. The protocol was immunoSEQ multiplex PCR, while the TCRdb copy is restricted to in-frame clones and leaves out a portion. Among about 110,000 clones, about 80% were seen once, and the ten largest hold about 5.9%. Sequences were obtained from blood. Receptors were obtained from a man between 18 and 35 years old in good health. Both conserved end residues are part of each CDR3. The order of the fields is J gene, CDR3 length, V gene, CDR3 protein.

j_call: TRBJ1-1; cdr3_length: 15; v_call: TRBV6-5; cdr3_aa: CASTRTGTGNTEAFF
j_call: TRBJ1-2; cdr3_length: 14; v_call: TRBV5-1; cdr3_aa: CASTSLGGFGGYTF
j_call: TRBJ2-2; cdr3_length: 16; v_call: TRBV7-2; cdr3_aa: CASSLVGGYDTGELFF
j_call: TRBJ1-2; cdr3_length: 12; v_call: TRBV29-1; cdr3_aa: CSVGAQGYGYTF
j_call: TRBJ1-2; cdr3_length: 15; v_call: TRBV3-1/TRBV3-2; cdr3_aa: CASSQDNEGRSGYTF
j_call: TRBJ1-2; cdr3_length: 14; v_call: TRBV6-2/TRBV6-3; cdr3_aa: CASSYSEMGDGYTF
j_call: TRBJ2-1; cdr3_length: 20; v_call: TRBV21-1; cdr3_aa: CASSLGGTGTGDSSYNEQFF
j_call: TRBJ1-6; cdr3_length: 14; v_call: TRBV9; cdr3_aa: CASSVEPEESPLHF
j_call: TRBJ1-5; cdr3_length: 14; v_call: TRBV28; cdr3_aa: CASRTSGSGQPQHF
j_call: TRBJ2-5; cdr3_length: 14; v_call: TRBV3-1/TRBV3-2; cdr3_aa: CASSQERAWGTQYF
j_call: TRBJ1-2; cdr3_length: 12; v_call: TRBV9; cdr3_aa: CASSVLAWGYTF
j_call: TRBJ1-2; cdr3_length: 15; v_call: TRBV9; cdr3_aa: CASRGERDTNYGYTF
j_call: TRBJ1-5; cdr3_length: 15; v_call: TRBV6-5; cdr3_aa: CASSRNRVGGQPQHF
j_call: TRBJ2-2; cdr3_length: 17; v_call: TRBV4-3; cdr3_aa: CASSQGGTDINTGELFF
j_call: TRBJ1-2; cdr3_length: 15; v_call: TRBV24-1; cdr3_aa: CATSDPRTGNYGYTF
j_call: TRBJ2-4; cdr3_length: 14; v_call: TRBV24-1; cdr3_aa: CATSDRQGTDIQYF
j_call: TRBJ1-5; cdr3_length: 14; v_call: TRBV28; cdr3_aa: CASSLGQGDQPQHF
j_call: TRBJ2-4; cdr3_length: 14; v_call: TRBV3-1/TRBV3-2; cdr3_aa: CASSQSLTKNIQYF
j_call: TRBJ1-2; cdr3_length: 16; v_call: TRBV5-5; cdr3_aa: CASSRMTGGGNYGYTF
j_call: TRBJ1-6; cdr3_length: 15; v_call: TRBV11-2; cdr3_aa: CASSLGSTYNSPLHF
j_call: TRBJ1-1; cdr3_length: 14; v_call: TRBV7-2; cdr3_aa: CASSPTSTVPEAFF
j_call: TRBJ1-2; cdr3_length: 15; v_call: TRBV6-1; cdr3_aa: CASSERGPGNYGYTF
j_call: TRBJ2-3; cdr3_length: 13; v_call: TRBV6-5; cdr3_aa: CATLASGTDTQYF
j_call: TRBJ1-2; cdr3_length: 15; v_call: TRBV4-1; cdr3_aa: CASSQDDRRMDGYTF
j_call: TRBJ2-6; cdr3_length: 13; v_call: TRBV27; cdr3_aa: CASCSGGANVLTF
j_call: TRBJ1-1; cdr3_length: 14; v_call: TRBV6-4; cdr3_aa: CASSDTDRGTEAFF
j_call: TRBJ2-1; cdr3_length: 17; v_call: TRBV7-8; cdr3_aa: CASSLGLAGGTNNEQFF
j_call: TRBJ2-1; cdr3_length: 14; v_call: TRBV7-9; cdr3_aa: CASSPPSGYNEQFF
j_call: TRBJ1-3; cdr3_length: 13; v_call: TRBV28; cdr3_aa: CASSRSTGNTIYF
j_call: TRBJ1-6; cdr3_length: 14; v_call: TRBV29-1; cdr3_aa: CSAREAGANSPLHF
j_call: TRBJ2-6; cdr3_length: 15; v_call: TRBV5-1; cdr3_aa: CASSLQGPGANVLTF
j_call: TRBJ1-2; cdr3_length: 14; v_call: TRBV6-5; cdr3_aa: CASSTRNRGLGYTF
j_call: TRBJ2-3; cdr3_length: 17; v_call: TRBV19; cdr3_aa: CASSNPDYLISTDTQYF
j_call: TRBJ2-3; cdr3_length: 15; v_call: TRBV2; cdr3_aa: CASSEKGAYSNTQYF
j_call: TRBJ1-2; cdr3_length: 15; v_call: TRBV4-1; cdr3_aa: CASSQVMYRDYGYTF
j_call: TRBJ2-5; cdr3_length: 12; v_call: TRBV7-2; cdr3_aa: CASSWGQETQYF
j_call: TRBJ1-1; cdr3_length: 15; v_call: TRBV29-1; cdr3_aa: CSVEDTGRMNTEAFF
j_call: TRBJ2-5; cdr3_length: 16; v_call: TRBV27; cdr3_aa: CASSRLGQGFGETQYF
j_call: TRBJ1-1; cdr3_length: 14; v_call: TRBV24-1; cdr3_aa: CATSDLREGSEAFF
j_call: TRBJ1-4; cdr3_length: 16; v_call: TRBV6-1; cdr3_aa: CASSEFKSREGEKLFF
j_call: TRBJ1-4; cdr3_length: 15; v_call: TRBV6-5; cdr3_aa: CASSWSSDLAEKLFF
j_call: TRBJ1-3; cdr3_length: 15; v_call: TRBV7-2; cdr3_aa: CASSPGGASGNTIYF
j_call: TRBJ1-5; cdr3_length: 13; v_call: TRBV6-5; cdr3_aa: CASSYSSGQPQHF
j_call: TRBJ2-2; cdr3_length: 13; v_call: TRBV7-2; cdr3_aa: CAVRGVNTGELFF
j_call: TRBJ1-5; cdr3_length: 14; v_call: TRBV10-3; cdr3_aa: CATRDVDSNQPQHF
j_call: TRBJ2-7; cdr3_length: 15; v_call: TRBV28; cdr3_aa: CASSLFARTTYEQYF
j_call: TRBJ2-1; cdr3_length: 14; v_call: TRBV29-1; cdr3_aa: CSGRKGISYNEQFF
j_call: TRBJ1-1; cdr3_length: 13; v_call: TRBV6-4; cdr3_aa: CASSATGNTEAFF
j_call: TRBJ1-2; cdr3_length: 18; v_call: TRBV19; cdr3_aa: CASSISEPGGSFNYGYTF
j_call: TRBJ1-6; cdr3_length: 14; v_call: TRBV6-5; cdr3_aa: CASSTGQHNSPLHF
j_call: TRBJ2-5; cdr3_length: 14; v_call: TRBV9; cdr3_aa: CASSVEQGGETQYF
j_call: TRBJ1-1; cdr3_length: 12; v_call: TRBV6-6; cdr3_aa: CASNWGKPEAFF
j_call: TRBJ2-5; cdr3_length: 14; v_call: TRBV15; cdr3_aa: CATSSGQREETQYF
j_call: TRBJ1-2; cdr3_length: 13; v_call: TRBV6-5; cdr3_aa: CASSKDREYGYTF
j_call: TRBJ1-6; cdr3_length: 14; v_call: TRBV5-1; cdr3_aa: CASSVDGGHSPLHF
j_call: TRBJ1-6; cdr3_length: 14; v_call: TRBV6-5; cdr3_aa: CASSGTGYNSPLHF
j_call: TRBJ1-1; cdr3_length: 14; v_call: TRBV21-1; cdr3_aa: CATNPRRGGTEAFF
j_call: TRBJ2-1; cdr3_length: 14; v_call: TRBV9; cdr3_aa: CASSVVRQSNEQFF
j_call: TRBJ1-1; cdr3_length: 16; v_call: TRBV5-5; cdr3_aa: CASSLTGDRVGTEAFF
j_call: TRBJ1-1; cdr3_length: 15; v_call: TRBV4-1; cdr3_aa: CASSQVGQMNTEAFF